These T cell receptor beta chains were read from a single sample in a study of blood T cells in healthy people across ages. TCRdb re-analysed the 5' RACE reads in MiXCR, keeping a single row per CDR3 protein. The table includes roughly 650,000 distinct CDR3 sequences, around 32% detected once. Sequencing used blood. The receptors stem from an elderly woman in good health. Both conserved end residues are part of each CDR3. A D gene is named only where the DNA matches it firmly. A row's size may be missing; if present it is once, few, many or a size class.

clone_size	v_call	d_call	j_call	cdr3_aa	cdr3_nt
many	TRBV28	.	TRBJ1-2	CASHSRYGYTF	TGTGCCAGTCACAGCCGCTATGGCTACACCTTC
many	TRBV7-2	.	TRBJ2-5	CASSLGSTETQYF	TGTGCCAGCAGCTTAGGAAGCACGGAGACCCAGTACTTC
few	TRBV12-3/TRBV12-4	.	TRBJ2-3	CASSLGGAADAQYF	TGTGCCAGCAGTTTAGGAGGGGCCGCAGATGCGCAGTATTTT
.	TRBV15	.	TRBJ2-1	CATSRDKAKGNEQFF	TGTGCCACCAGCAGAGATAAGGCTAAGGGGAATGAGCAGTTCTTC
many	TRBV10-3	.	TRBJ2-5	CAISESTRGGHQETQYF	TGTGCCATCAGTGAGTCGACCCGCGGGGGCCACCAAGAGACCCAGTACTTC
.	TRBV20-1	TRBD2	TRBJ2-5	CSASGGFETQYF	TGCAGTGCCTCGGGGGGGTTTGAGACCCAGTACTTC
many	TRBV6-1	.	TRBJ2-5	CASSEWTPQYF	TGTGCCAGCAGTGAATGGACCCCCCAGTACTTC
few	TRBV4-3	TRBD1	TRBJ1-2	CASSQTAGTVSFRGYGYTF	TGCGCCAGCAGCCAAACCGCCGGGACAGTTTCTTTTCGGGGCTATGGCTACACCTTC
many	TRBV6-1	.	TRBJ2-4	CASSESQLAKNIQYF	TGTGCCAGCAGTGAATCCCAGTTAGCCAAAAACATTCAGTACTTC
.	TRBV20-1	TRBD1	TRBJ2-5	CSAPIFYSTGTFQETQYF	TGCAGTGCTCCTATATTTTACTCGACAGGGACCTTCCAAGAGACCCAGTACTTC
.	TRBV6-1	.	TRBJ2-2	CASNKRTSNTGELFF	TGTGCCAGCAATAAGAGGACTTCGAACACCGGGGAGCTGTTTTTT
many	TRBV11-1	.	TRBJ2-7	CASSSHQGSYEQYF	TGTGCCAGCAGCTCCCACCAGGGGAGCTACGAGCAGTACTTC
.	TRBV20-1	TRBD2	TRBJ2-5	CSARSGSGTQYF	TGCAGTGCTCGTAGCGGGAGCGGGACCCAGTACTTC
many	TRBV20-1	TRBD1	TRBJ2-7	CSALSTGVGGEQYF	TGCAGTGCCCTTTCCACAGGGGTAGGGGGCGAGCAGTACTTC
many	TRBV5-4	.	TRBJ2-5	CASSSDGRETQYF	TGTGCCAGCAGCTCCGACGGACGCGAGACCCAGTACTTC
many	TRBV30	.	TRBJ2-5	CAWSVSQGQQYF	TGTGCCTGGAGTGTATCCCAGGGTCAGCAGTACTTC
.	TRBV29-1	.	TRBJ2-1	CSARGQYNEQFF	TGCAGCGCCAGGGGACAATACAATGAGCAGTTCTTC
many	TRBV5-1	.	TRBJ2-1	CASSLGSASSYNEQFF	TGTGCCAGCAGCTTAGGTAGCGCCAGCTCCTACAATGAGCAGTTCTTC
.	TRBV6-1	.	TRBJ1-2	CASSPTGIMNGYTF	TGTGCCAGCAGCCCGACAGGAATAATGAATGGCTACACCTTC
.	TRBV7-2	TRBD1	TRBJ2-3	CASSLGPDRGGTDTQYF	TGTGCCAGCAGCTTAGGTCCGGACAGGGGTGGCACAGATACGCAGTATTTT
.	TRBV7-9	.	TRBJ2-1	CASSLGGGGRQNEQFF	TGTGCCAGCAGCTTAGGAGGGGGCGGGAGACAGAATGAGCAGTTCTTC
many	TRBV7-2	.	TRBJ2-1	CASSPRALFRGFSYNEQFF	TGTGCCAGCAGCCCCCGGGCCCTCTTCAGGGGTTTCTCCTACAATGAGCAGTTCTTC
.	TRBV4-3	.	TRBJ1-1	CASSQGTFMSTEAFF	TGCGCCAGCAGCCAAGGGACTTTTATGAGCACTGAAGCTTTCTTT
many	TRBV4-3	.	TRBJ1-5	CASSQGVNQPQHF	TGCGCCAGCAGCCAAGGAGTGAATCAGCCCCAGCATTTT
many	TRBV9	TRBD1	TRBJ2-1	CASSVEGQGWNEQFF	TGTGCCAGCAGCGTAGAGGGACAGGGGTGGAATGAGCAGTTCTTC
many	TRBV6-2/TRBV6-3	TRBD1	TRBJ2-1	CASTRDRGAYNEQFF	TGTGCCAGCACTAGAGACAGGGGAGCGTACAATGAGCAGTTCTTC
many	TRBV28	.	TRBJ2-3	CASNPAGPPGDTQYF	TGTGCCAGCAATCCAGCGGGCCCCCCCGGGGATACGCAGTATTTT
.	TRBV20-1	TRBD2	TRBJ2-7	CSAYGTSGSSSYEQYF	TGCAGTGCTTACGGGACTAGCGGGTCTAGCTCCTACGAGCAGTACTTC
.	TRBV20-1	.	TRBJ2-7	CSASGHHEQYF	TGCAGTGCTAGTGGGCACCACGAGCAGTACTTC
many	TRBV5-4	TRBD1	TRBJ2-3	CASSADRVGTQYF	TGTGCCAGCAGCGCGGACAGGGTTGGTACGCAGTATTTT
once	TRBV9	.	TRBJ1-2	CASSGRDSYGYTF	TGTGCCAGCAGCGGCCGGGACTCTTATGGCTACACCTTC
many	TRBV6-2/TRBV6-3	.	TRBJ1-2	CASSTLLGTGYGYTF	TGTGCCAGCAGTACCCTTCTTGGGACGGGCTATGGCTACACCTTC
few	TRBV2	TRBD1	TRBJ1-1	CASNGDRGNTEAFF	TGTGCCAGCAACGGGGACAGGGGGAACACTGAAGCTTTCTTT
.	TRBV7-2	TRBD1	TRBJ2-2	CANRKGGTGGGELFF	TGTGCCAACAGAAAAGGAGGGACAGGCGGCGGGGAGCTGTTTTTT
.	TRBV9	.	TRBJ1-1	CASSVVGGGGTEAFF	TGTGCCAGCAGCGTCGTCGGCGGAGGCGGCACTGAAGCTTTCTTT
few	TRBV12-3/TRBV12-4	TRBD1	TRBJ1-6	CASRSGQGSSPLHF	TGTGCCAGCAGATCAGGACAGGGGAGTTCACCCCTCCACTTT
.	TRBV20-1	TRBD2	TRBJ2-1	CSARGLVYNEQFF	TGCAGTGCTCGGGGACTAGTCTACAATGAGCAGTTCTTC
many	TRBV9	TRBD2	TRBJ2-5	CASSVGLAGLQETQYF	TGTGCCAGCAGCGTAGGGCTAGCGGGGCTCCAAGAGACCCAGTACTTC
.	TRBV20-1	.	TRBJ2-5	CSARDRLASQYF	TGCAGTGCTAGAGATAGGCTAGCCTCCCAGTACTTC
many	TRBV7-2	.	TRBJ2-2	CASSLGGDTYTGELFF	TGTGCCAGCAGCTTAGGGGGGGACACCTACACCGGGGAGCTGTTTTTT
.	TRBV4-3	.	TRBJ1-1	CASSQDTFGVNTEAFF	TGCGCCAGCAGCCAAGATACGTTTGGGGTGAACACTGAAGCTTTCTTT
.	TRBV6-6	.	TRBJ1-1	CASTRGGSGTEAFF	TGTGCCAGCACTCGGGGAGGCTCAGGCACTGAAGCTTTCTTT
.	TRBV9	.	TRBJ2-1	CASSIQGSHEQFF	TGTGCCAGCAGCATACAGGGTTCCCATGAGCAGTTCTTC
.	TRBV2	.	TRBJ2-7	CASSGTGGPVEQYF	TGTGCCAGCAGTGGTACAGGTGGTCCTGTCGAGCAGTACTTC
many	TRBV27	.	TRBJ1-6	CASSLTGFSYNSPLHF	TGTGCCAGCAGTTTAACGGGGTTCTCCTATAATTCACCCCTCCACTTT
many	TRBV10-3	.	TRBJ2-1	CAISESTGGEQFF	TGTGCCATCAGTGAGTCGACTGGAGGGGAGCAGTTCTTC
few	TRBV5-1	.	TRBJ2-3	CASSLRQENTDTQYF	TGCGCCAGCAGCTTGAGACAGGAAAACACAGATACGCAGTATTTT
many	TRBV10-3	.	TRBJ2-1	CASRRRGTEDEQFF	TGTGCCTCCCGGAGGCGGGGGACAGAAGATGAGCAGTTCTTC
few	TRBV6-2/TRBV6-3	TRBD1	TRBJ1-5	CASRDRGHQPQHF	TGTGCCAGCCGGGACAGGGGACATCAGCCCCAGCATTTT
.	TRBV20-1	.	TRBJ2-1	CSARVPWVFYNEQFF	TGCAGTGCTAGAGTTCCGTGGGTGTTCTACAATGAGCAGTTCTTC
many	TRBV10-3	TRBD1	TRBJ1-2	CAIRKEDRAELYGYTF	TGTGCCATCAGGAAGGAGGACAGGGCCGAACTCTATGGCTACACCTTC
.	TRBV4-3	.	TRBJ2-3	CASSLKRGAGMQYF	TGCGCCAGCAGCTTGAAACGGGGGGCAGGTATGCAGTATTTT
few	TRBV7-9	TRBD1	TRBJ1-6	CASSRGQGLSPLHF	TGTGCCAGCAGCCGTGGACAGGGGCTTTCACCCCTCCACTTT
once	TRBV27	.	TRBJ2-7	CASSPDGFLYEQYF	TGTGCCAGCAGCCCAGATGGGTTTCTCTACGAGCAGTACTTC
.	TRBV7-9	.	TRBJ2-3	CASSLAMAASTDTQYF	TGTGCCAGCAGCTTAGCGATGGCGGCTAGCACAGATACGCAGTATTTT
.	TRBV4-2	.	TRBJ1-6	CASREEWGSPLHF	TGTGCCAGCAGGGAGGAGTGGGGATCACCCCTCCACTTT
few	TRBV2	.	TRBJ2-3	CASSADRVGLAVLSTDTQYF	TGTGCCAGCAGTGCGGACAGGGTCGGACTAGCTGTCCTTAGCACAGATACGCAGTATTTT